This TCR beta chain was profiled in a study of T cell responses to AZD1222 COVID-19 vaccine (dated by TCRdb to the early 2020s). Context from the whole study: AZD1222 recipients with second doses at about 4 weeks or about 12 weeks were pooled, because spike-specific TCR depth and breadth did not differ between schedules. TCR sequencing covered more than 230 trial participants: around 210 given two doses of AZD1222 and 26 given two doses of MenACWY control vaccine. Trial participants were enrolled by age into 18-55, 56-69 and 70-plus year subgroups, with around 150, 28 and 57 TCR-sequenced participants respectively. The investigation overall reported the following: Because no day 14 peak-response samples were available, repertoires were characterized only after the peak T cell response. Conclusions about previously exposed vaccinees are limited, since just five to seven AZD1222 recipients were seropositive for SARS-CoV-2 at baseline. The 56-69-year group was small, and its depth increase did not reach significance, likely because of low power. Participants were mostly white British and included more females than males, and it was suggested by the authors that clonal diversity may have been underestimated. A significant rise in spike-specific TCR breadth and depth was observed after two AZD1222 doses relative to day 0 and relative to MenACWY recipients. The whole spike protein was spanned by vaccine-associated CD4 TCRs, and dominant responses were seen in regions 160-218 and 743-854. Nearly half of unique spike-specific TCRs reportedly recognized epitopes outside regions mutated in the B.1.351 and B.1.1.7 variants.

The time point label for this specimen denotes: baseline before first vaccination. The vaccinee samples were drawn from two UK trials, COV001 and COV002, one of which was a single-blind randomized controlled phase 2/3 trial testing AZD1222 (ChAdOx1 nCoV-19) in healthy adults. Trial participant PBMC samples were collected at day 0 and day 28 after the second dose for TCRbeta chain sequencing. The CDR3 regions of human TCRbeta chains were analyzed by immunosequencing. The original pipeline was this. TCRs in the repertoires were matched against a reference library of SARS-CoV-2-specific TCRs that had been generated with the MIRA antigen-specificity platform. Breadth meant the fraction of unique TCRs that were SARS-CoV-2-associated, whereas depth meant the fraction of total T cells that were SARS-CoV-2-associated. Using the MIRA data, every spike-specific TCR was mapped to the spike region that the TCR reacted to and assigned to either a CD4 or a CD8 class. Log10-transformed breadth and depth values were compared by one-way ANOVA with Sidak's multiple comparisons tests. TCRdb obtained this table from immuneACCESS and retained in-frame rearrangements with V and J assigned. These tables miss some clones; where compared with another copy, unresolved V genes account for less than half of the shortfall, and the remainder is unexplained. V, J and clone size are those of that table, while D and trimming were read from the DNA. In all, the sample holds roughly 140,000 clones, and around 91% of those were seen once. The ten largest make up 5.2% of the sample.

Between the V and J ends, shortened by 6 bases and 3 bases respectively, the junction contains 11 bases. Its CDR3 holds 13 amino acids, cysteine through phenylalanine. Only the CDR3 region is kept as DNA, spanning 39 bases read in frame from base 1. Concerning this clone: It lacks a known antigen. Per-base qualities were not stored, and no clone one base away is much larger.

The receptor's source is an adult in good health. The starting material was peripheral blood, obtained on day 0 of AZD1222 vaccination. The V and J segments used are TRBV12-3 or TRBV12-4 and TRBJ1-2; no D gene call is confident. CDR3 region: CASSLRGDYGYTF. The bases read TGTGCCAGCAGCCTACGCGGGGACTATGGCTACACCTTC.